This T cell receptor beta chain was sequenced during a study of CD8+CD57+ T cells in acquired aplastic anemia. For the study at large: Average DNA yield from sorted CD4+ and CD8+ cells was roughly 3 ug.

TCR beta VDJ and CDR3 profiling used genomic DNA as template. Each CDR3 protein is one row after TCRdb ran MiXCR on the reads. This sample yields 120,000 or so distinct CDR3 sequences, of which 58% are seen a single time; around 27% belongs to the top ten. The CDR3 length is 15 residues. With 1 base removed from V and 1 base from J, the gap between germline ends came to 11 bases. Germline lookup yields CDR1 MNHEY and CDR2 SVGEGT. It was patients with CD8+CD57+ cell expansion by flow cytometry who were chosen for sequencing. In its sample, this clonotype was seen once. A much larger clone differs from this one at a single base, so this may be a read error. This CDR3 fails to terminate in the conserved phenylalanine or tryptophan, so it likely reflects a read error.

The specimen was sorted CD4+, CD8+, or CD8+CD57+ T cells (not recorded which) from PBMCs. This sequence joins TRBV6-2 or TRBV6-3 and TRBJ2-7; D is undetermined. This TCR was recovered from a human donor with aplastic anemia. Here the CDR3 reads CASSYLRLQSYEQYS. The CDR3 region has the DNA TGTGCCAGCAGTTACTTGCGCCTGCAATCCTACGAGCAGTACTCC.